This TCR beta chain was obtained from a study of blood T cells in healthy people across ages. Study-wide results and caveats: No conclusive comparison of naive versus antigen-experienced cells was possible with unsorted PBMCs. For the donors, CMV status was unknown and possibly confounded expanded clonotype changes.

Each sample yielded at least 6 micrograms of PBMC total RNA. V lost 4 bases and J lost 7, with 13 bases in between. The CDR3 has 13 residues. Germline assignment: CDR1 MNHNY and CDR2 SVGAGI (reference sequence). The authors ran a second PCR of roughly 6 to 12 cycles using a sample-barcoded 5' primer and a J-beta primer mix. TCRdb called the 5' RACE reads again in MiXCR, with one record for every CDR3 protein. The repertoire holds about 2 million distinct CDR3 sequences, with just under 50% as singletons. As concerns this clonotype: Its antigen is currently unknown.

Sample: blood. The TCR was taken from a woman between 35 and 50 years old in good health. The chain joins TRBV6-6 to TRBJ1-2, with D possibly TRBD1 on 6 matching bases. The CDR3 reads CASSFRRGGGYTF. In DNA form, the CDR3 reads TGTGCCAGCAGTTTCAGAAGGGGGGGTGGCTACACCTTC.